This T cell receptor (beta chain) was profiled in a study of T cell responses to AZD1222 COVID-19 vaccine. At the level of the study: Pooled in the analysis were second doses at about 4 or about 12 weeks.

The CDR3 sequence is 15 residues long. V shed 3 bases, J shed 3 bases, and the junction held 2 bases outside the gene matches. Germline V gene lookup returns CDR1 SGHVS and CDR2 FNYEAQ. The data were produced by immunoSEQ multiplex PCR, yet TCRdb's version contains in-frame clones alone and is incomplete. The data show 150,000 to 200,000 clones, approximately 90% seen once. The chain couples TRBV7-6 to TRBJ2-2, with 9 nucleotides matching TRBD1. The clonotype was recovered from an adult in good health. The material was peripheral blood, obtained on day 0 of AZD1222 vaccination. CDR3 protein: CASSFRTGDTGELFF. In nucleotides, the CDR3 is TGTGCCAGCAGCTTTAGGACAGGGGACACCGGGGAGCTGTTTTTT.